Listed below are T cell receptor beta chains from one sample, sequenced in a study of T-cell memory formation after mild COVID-19. TCRdb fed the 5' RACE reads into MiXCR, producing one record per CDR3 protein. The sample holds around 200,000 distinct CDR3 sequences, around a sixth seen once. The sample was PBMCs or a T cell subset sorted from them (not recorded which). The source of these receptors is a man between 18 and 29 years old who had mild COVID-19 (a few samples of this study predate the infection). Cell type and time point are not known. Each CDR3 is given with its conserved first and last residue. The D gene is left open where the match is weak. Clone size is stated in some rows and not others, as once, few, many or a class when expanded.

abundance | len | j_gene | d_gene | v_gene | CDR3aa | CDR3nt
few | 16 | TRBJ1-5 | NA | TRBV20-1 | CSARAGDGISNQPQHF | TGCAGTGCTAGGGCTGGGGACGGAATCAGCAATCAGCCCCAGCATTTT
few | 12 | TRBJ1-2 | NA | TRBV28 | CASSVSGSGYTF | TGTGCCAGCAGTGTCTCAGGATCTGGCTACACCTTC
NA | 13 | TRBJ2-4 | TRBD1 | TRBV7-2 | CASSFNRGDIQYF | TGTGCCAGCAGCTTCAACAGGGGAGACATTCAGTACTTC
NA | 12 | TRBJ2-1 | TRBD2 | TRBV10-3 | CAISESGLDEFF | TGTGCCATCAGTGAGTCCGGACTAGATGAATTCTTC
few | 14 | TRBJ1-1 | NA | TRBV20-1 | CSPHKKGGVTEAFF | TGCAGTCCCCATAAAAAGGGGGGCGTCACTGAAGCTTTCTTT
NA | 13 | TRBJ1-2 | NA | TRBV11-2 | CASSLARDTGYTF | TGTGCCAGCAGCTTAGCCAGGGATACTGGCTACACCTTC
few | 13 | TRBJ1-5 | TRBD1 | TRBV6-2/TRBV6-3 | CASSYSWAGGGHF | TGTGCCAGCAGTTACTCGTGGGCAGGGGGAGGACATTTT
NA | 15 | TRBJ1-1 | NA | TRBV5-1 | CASSAGAEDYTEAFF | TGCGCCAGCAGCGCCGGGGCCGAAGATTACACTGAAGCTTTCTTT
few | 16 | TRBJ2-1 | TRBD1 | TRBV15 | CATSRDRDRGDDEQFF | TGTGCCACCAGCAGAGATCGCGACAGGGGGGACGATGAGCAGTTCTTC
NA | 13 | TRBJ1-2 | NA | TRBV5-1 | CASSWDGLPGYTF | TGCGCCAGCAGCTGGGACGGGTTACCTGGCTACACCTTC
few | 11 | TRBJ2-3 | NA | TRBV5-6 | CASSTEDTQYF | TGTGCCAGCAGCACTGAGGATACGCAGTATTTT
many | 15 | TRBJ1-5 | NA | TRBV6-2/TRBV6-3 | CASSYLSAGEQPQHF | TGTGCCAGCAGTTACCTCTCGGCAGGGGAACAGCCCCAGCATTTT
NA | 15 | TRBJ1-1 | NA | TRBV5-6 | CASSHRRGGNTEAFF | TGTGCCAGCAGCCATCGTCGAGGGGGGAACACTGAAGCTTTCTTT
few | 15 | TRBJ1-2 | TRBD1 | TRBV5-1 | CASSLALDRDYGYTF | TGCGCCAGCAGCTTGGCCCTTGACAGGGACTATGGCTACACCTTC
NA | 17 | TRBJ1-1 | NA | TRBV7-9 | CASSLGGQAYPNTEAFF | TGTGCCAGCAGCTTAGGGGGGCAGGCCTATCCGAACACTGAAGCTTTCTTT
many | 14 | TRBJ2-5 | NA | TRBV7-8 | CASSPGASRETQYF | TGTGCCAGCAGCCCAGGGGCGAGTCGAGAGACCCAGTACTTC
few | 14 | TRBJ1-3 | NA | TRBV5-1 | CASSQDGSGNTIYF | TGCGCCAGCAGCCAGGACGGCTCTGGAAACACCATATATTTT
NA | 12 | TRBJ1-1 | NA | TRBV6-5 | CASSYMAGRTFF | TGTGCCAGCAGTTACATGGCAGGGAGGACTTTCTTT
NA | 15 | TRBJ2-2 | NA | TRBV7-8 | CASSLGHSNTGELFF | TGTGCCAGCAGCTTAGGACATTCAAACACCGGGGAGCTGTTTTTT
NA | 16 | TRBJ2-2 | NA | TRBV9 | CASSEAPTANTGELFF | TGTGCCAGCAGCGAGGCCCCGACTGCGAACACCGGGGAGCTGTTTTTT
few | 15 | TRBJ2-3 | TRBD2 | TRBV7-3 | CASSPSGDRPNTQYF | TGTGCCAGCAGCCCCAGCGGGGACCGTCCCAATACGCAGTATTTT
many | 13 | TRBJ2-5 | TRBD2 | TRBV20-1 | CSASQLARETQYF | TGCAGTGCTTCACAACTAGCGCGGGAGACCCAGTACTTC
few | 12 | TRBJ1-2 | NA | TRBV7-2 | CASSLDSRGYTF | TGTGCCAGCAGCCTTGATTCCCGCGGCTACACCTTC
NA | 13 | TRBJ1-2 | NA | TRBV6-5 | CASSYLREGGYTF | TGTGCCAGCAGTTACTTAAGGGAGGGTGGCTACACCTTC
many | 15 | TRBJ2-5 | NA | TRBV5-1 | CASSLGTVPQETQYF | TGCGCCAGCAGCTTGGGAACAGTCCCCCAAGAGACCCAGTACTTC
once | 14 | TRBJ1-1 | NA | TRBV5-6 | CASSLALRATEAFF | TGTGCCAGCAGCTTGGCGCTCAGGGCCACTGAAGCTTTCTTT
few | 16 | TRBJ2-3 | NA | TRBV14 | CASSPKPPAPTDTQYF | TGTGCCAGCAGCCCAAAACCTCCCGCGCCCACAGATACGCAGTATTTT
NA | 13 | TRBJ2-4 | NA | TRBV3-1 | CASSQDTLNIQYF | TGTGCCAGCAGCCAAGATACTTTGAACATTCAGTACTTC
NA | 15 | TRBJ1-1 | NA | TRBV18 | CASSPRGGSGLEAFF | TGTGCCAGCTCACCACGGGGGGGTAGCGGATTGGAGGCTTTCTTT
NA | 13 | TRBJ2-3 | NA | TRBV5-1 | CASSSDQGNTQYF | TGCGCCAGCAGCTCGGACCAAGGGAATACGCAGTATTTT
few | 17 | TRBJ2-6 | NA | TRBV9 | CASSLGGLSSGANVLTF | TGTGCCAGCAGCTTAGGAGGCCTGAGCTCTGGGGCCAACGTCCTGACTTTC
NA | 12 | TRBJ1-1 | TRBD1 | TRBV6-4 | CASIHRGLGAFF | TGTGCCAGCATTCACAGGGGGTTGGGAGCTTTCTTT
NA | 15 | TRBJ1-3 | TRBD1 | TRBV7-2 | CASSSQGAGGNTIYF | TGTGCCAGCAGCTCCCAGGGGGCTGGTGGAAACACCATATATTTT
NA | 15 | TRBJ1-5 | NA | TRBV7-8 | CASSLQGNRNQPQHF | TGTGCCAGCAGCTTACAGGGCAACCGAAATCAGCCCCAGCATTTT
few | 14 | TRBJ1-5 | TRBD1 | TRBV2 | CASSDTGGSQPQHF | TGTGCCAGCAGTGATACAGGGGGAAGTCAGCCCCAGCATTTT
NA | 15 | TRBJ2-2 | TRBD1 | TRBV7-9 | CASTHDRADTGELFF | TGTGCCAGCACGCATGACAGGGCTGACACCGGGGAGCTGTTTTTT
NA | 13 | TRBJ2-1 | NA | TRBV19 | CASSVGSRGEQFF | TGTGCCAGTAGTGTCGGGAGCCGAGGTGAGCAGTTCTTC
few | 12 | TRBJ2-5 | NA | TRBV29-1 | CSVVRVRETQYF | TGCAGCGTTGTAAGGGTCCGGGAGACCCAGTACTTC
NA | 17 | TRBJ2-2 | NA | TRBV7-2 | CASSPRGWRSNTGELFF | TGTGCCAGCAGCCCACGGGGTTGGAGATCGAACACCGGGGAGCTGTTTTTT
NA | 13 | TRBJ2-5 | NA | TRBV2 | CATSRGGKETQYF | TGTGCCACCTCACGAGGAGGGAAGGAGACCCAGTACTTC
NA | 16 | TRBJ2-2 | TRBD1 | TRBV5-8 | CASSPGQVWNTGELFF | TGTGCCAGCAGCCCCGGACAGGTCTGGAACACCGGGGAGCTGTTTTTT
NA | 13 | TRBJ1-4 | NA | TRBV7-2 | CASRGGTNEKLFF | TGTGCCAGCCGCGGGGGGACTAATGAAAAACTGTTTTTT